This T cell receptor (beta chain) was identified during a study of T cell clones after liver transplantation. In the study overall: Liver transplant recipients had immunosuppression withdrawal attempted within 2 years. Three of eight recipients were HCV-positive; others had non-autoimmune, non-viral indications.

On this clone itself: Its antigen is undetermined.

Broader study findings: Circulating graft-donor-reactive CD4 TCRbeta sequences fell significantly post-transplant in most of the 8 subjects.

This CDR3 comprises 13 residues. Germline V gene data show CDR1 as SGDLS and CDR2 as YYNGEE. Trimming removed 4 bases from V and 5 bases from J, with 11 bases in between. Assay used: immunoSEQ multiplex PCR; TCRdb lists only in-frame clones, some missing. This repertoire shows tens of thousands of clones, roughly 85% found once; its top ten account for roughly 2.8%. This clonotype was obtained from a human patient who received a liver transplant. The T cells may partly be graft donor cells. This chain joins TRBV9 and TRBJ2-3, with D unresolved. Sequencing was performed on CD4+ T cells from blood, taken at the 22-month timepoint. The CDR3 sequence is CASSPNGRDTQYF. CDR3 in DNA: TGTGCCAGCAGCCCCAACGGACGAGATACGCAGTATTTT.